This TCR beta chain was captured in a study of T cell changes during pregnancy in multiple sclerosis. In germline, CDR1 is MNHNS, CDR2 SASEGT. Deletions cut 5 bases from V and 7 bases from J, with 13 bases between. The CDR3 has 13 residues. Sequenced by immunoSEQ multiplex PCR; TCRdb stores in-frame clones only, minus some. The data show about 61,000 clones, under 95% seen once. Sequenced here: peripheral blood, sampled in the first trimester of pregnancy. The sequence came from a female donor in good health, enrolled as a control in a pregnancy study. V usage is TRBV6-1 and J usage is TRBJ2-3; no definite D call. CDR3 sequence (DNA): TGTGCCAGCAGTTCAACAAGTCCAAATACGCAGTATTTT. This codes for CASSSTSPNTQYF.